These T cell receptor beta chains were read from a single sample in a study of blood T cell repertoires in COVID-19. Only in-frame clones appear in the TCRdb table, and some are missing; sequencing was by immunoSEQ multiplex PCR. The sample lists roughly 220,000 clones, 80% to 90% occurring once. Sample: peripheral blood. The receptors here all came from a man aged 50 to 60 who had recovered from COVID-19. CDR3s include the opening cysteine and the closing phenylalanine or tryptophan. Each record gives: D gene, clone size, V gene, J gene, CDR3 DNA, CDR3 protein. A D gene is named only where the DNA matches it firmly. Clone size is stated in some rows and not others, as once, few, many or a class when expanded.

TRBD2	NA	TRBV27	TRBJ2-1	TGTGCCAGCAGAATTAAGCCGGGACTAGCGGGACACAATGAGCAGTTCTTC	CASRIKPGLAGHNEQFF
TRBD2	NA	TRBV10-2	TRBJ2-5	TGCGCCAGCAGTGAGTTTGGGGCGGGAGATGAAGAGACCCAGTACTTC	CASSEFGAGDEETQYF
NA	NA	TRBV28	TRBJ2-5	TGTGCCAGCAGTGCGACAGGGGAGGGGGAGACCCAGTACTTC	CASSATGEGETQYF
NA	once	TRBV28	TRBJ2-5	TGTGCCAGCCTCATAGGGTCAGCAGGGATGGAGACCCAGTACTTC	CASLIGSAGMETQYF
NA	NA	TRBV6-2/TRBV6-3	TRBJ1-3	TGTGCCAGCAGCGGGTTCGGGCGGGAGCCCCATAGGACTGGAAACACCATATATTTT	CASSGFGREPHRTGNTIYF
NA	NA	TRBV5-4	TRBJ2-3	TGTGCCAGCAGCTTCCGTTCCGCAGATACGCAGTATTTT	CASSFRSADTQYF
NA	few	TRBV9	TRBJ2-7	TGTGCCAGCAGCGCTTCCGGGAGCCCCTACGAGCAGTACTTC	CASSASGSPYEQYF
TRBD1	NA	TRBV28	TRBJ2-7	TGTGCCAGCACCTCAACCTGGGACAGCAAAAACTACGAGCAGTACTTC	CASTSTWDSKNYEQYF
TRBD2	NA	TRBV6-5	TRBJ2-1	TGTGCCAGCAGGCGTACTAGCGGGAGTATTGATGAGCAGTTCTTC	CASRRTSGSIDEQFF
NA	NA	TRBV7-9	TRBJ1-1	TGTGCCAGCAGCTTATTTGGCGGGCAAACTGAAGCTTTCTTT	CASSLFGGQTEAFF
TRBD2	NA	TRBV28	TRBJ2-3	TGTGCCAGCAAAGCGGGAGGTCCTACGACGCAGTATTTT	CASKAGGPTTQYF
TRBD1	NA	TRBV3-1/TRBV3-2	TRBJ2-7	TGTGCCAGCAGCCCTAACCCCGGGACAGGACCATCCTACGAGCAGTACTTC	CASSPNPGTGPSYEQYF
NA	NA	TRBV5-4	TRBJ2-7	TGTGCCAGCAGCTTAACGGGAGCGACCTACGAGCAGTACTTC	CASSLTGATYEQYF